This is a list of T cell receptor beta chains from one sample in a study of graft-versus-host responses after intestinal transplantation. Using immunoSEQ multiplex PCR, the repertoire was profiled, and TCRdb retains in-frame clones only, with some absent. The sample holds roughly 60,000 clones, about 90% seen once. Specimen: PBMCs, collected around 120 days after intestinal transplantation. These receptors were taken from a human patient who received an intestinal transplant, so some T cells may come from the graft donor. Each CDR3 is given with its conserved first and last residue. The D gene is left open where the match is weak. Clone size is not always given. Where it is, it says once, few, many or a class for expanded clones.

. . TRBJ2-1 TRBV7-9 CASSPGNEQFF TGTGCCAGCAGCCCCGGCAATGAGCAGTTCTTC
once . TRBJ2-2 TRBV5-1 CASSLVVQGTGELFF TGCGCCAGCAGCTTGGTAGTACAGGGCACCGGGGAGCTGTTTTTT
. . TRBJ2-7 TRBV5-6 CASSLGRFGYEQYF TGTGCCAGCAGCTTAGGCAGGTTTGGCTACGAGCAGTACTTC
. . TRBJ1-4 TRBV5-1 CASSLGDVATNEKLFF TGCGCCAGCAGCTTAGGCGACGTCGCAACTAATGAAAAACTGTTTTTT
. . TRBJ2-3 TRBV4-2 CASSQVADTQYF TGTGCCAGCAGCCAAGTCGCAGATACGCAGTATTTT
. . TRBJ2-4 TRBV27 CASSPSYLNIQYF TGTGCCAGCAGCCCTAGCTACCTAAACATTCAGTACTTC
. TRBD1 TRBJ2-2 TRBV11-3 CASSLPGTGDPGELFF TGTGCCAGCAGCTTACCCGGGACAGGGGATCCCGGGGAGCTGTTTTTT
. TRBD1 TRBJ2-3 TRBV7-9 CASSLTPHRGEDTQYF TGTGCCAGCAGCTTAACCCCCCACAGGGGTGAAGATACGCAGTATTTT
. . TRBJ2-7 TRBV14 CASSSAGALSYEQYF TGTGCCAGCTCCTCCGCGGGGGCACTCTCCTACGAGCAGTACTTC
. TRBD2 TRBJ2-1 TRBV11-2 CASRQGGLAGGNEQFF TGTGCCAGCCGCCAGGGGGGGCTAGCGGGAGGGAATGAGCAGTTCTTC
. . TRBJ2-7 TRBV7-6 CASSLLVSSYEQYF TGTGCCAGCAGCTTATTAGTTAGCTCCTACGAGCAGTACTTC
. . TRBJ2-5 TRBV4-1 CASSQVRGVETQYF TGCGCCAGCAGCCAAGTCAGGGGGGTAGAGACCCAGTACTTC
many . TRBJ2-1 TRBV5-4 CASQEPYNEQFF TGTGCCAGCCAAGAGCCCTACAATGAGCAGTTCTTC
. . TRBJ2-7 TRBV9 CASSSGESYEQYF TGTGCCAGCAGCAGTGGGGAGAGCTACGAGCAGTACTTC
. . TRBJ1-2 TRBV9 CASSPRGRMTDYGYTF TGTGCCAGCAGCCCCCGGGGACGGATGACAGACTATGGCTACACCTTC
. . TRBJ1-3 TRBV28 CASSLSGIRSGNTIYF TGTGCCAGCAGTTTGTCCGGGATCCGCTCTGGAAACACCATATATTTT
. . TRBJ2-7 TRBV27 CASSFSRERGEYEQYF TGTGCCAGCAGTTTCAGCCGCGAACGCGGGGAGTACGAGCAGTACTTC
. . TRBJ2-1 TRBV7-9 CASSLNVGRYNEQFF TGTGCCAGCAGCTTAAACGTAGGACGGTACAATGAGCAGTTCTTC
. . TRBJ2-1 TRBV18 CASSPPLDNEQFF TGTGCCAGCTCACCACCCTTAGATAATGAGCAGTTCTTC
. TRBD1 TRBJ1-2 TRBV27 CASSPGTGSLFYGYTF TGTGCCAGCAGTCCCGGGACAGGGTCCTTATTCTATGGCTACACCTTC
. . TRBJ1-5 TRBV6-1 CASSEIGSSYQPQHF TGTGCCAGCAGTGAAATAGGGAGCTCTTATCAGCCCCAGCATTTT
. . TRBJ2-3 TRBV2 CASRRRQGQDTQYF TGTGCCAGCAGGCGGCGGCAGGGCCAAGATACGCAGTATTTT
. . TRBJ2-7 TRBV7-9 CASSLGYGDSSYEQYF TGTGCCAGCAGCTTAGGATACGGGGATAGCTCCTACGAGCAGTACTTC
. TRBD2 TRBJ2-5 TRBV7-6 CASSPPGTSGRGETQYF TGTGCCAGCAGCCCACCCGGGACTAGCGGGAGAGGGGAGACCCAGTACTTC
. TRBD2 TRBJ2-1 TRBV7-2 CASSSSSGGYNEQFF TGTGCCAGCAGCTCCTCTAGCGGGGGTTACAATGAGCAGTTCTTC
. TRBD2 TRBJ2-7 TRBV5-4 CASSWSGRGSYEQYF TGTGCCAGCAGCTGGAGCGGGAGAGGATCCTACGAGCAGTACTTC
. . TRBJ1-1 TRBV9 CASSVVGGMNTEAFF TGTGCCAGCAGCGTAGTTGGGGGCATGAACACTGAAGCTTTCTTT
. . TRBJ2-7 TRBV2 CASSEVSPLAGQYF TGTGCCAGCAGTGAAGTGTCGCCCCTGGCGGGGCAGTACTTC
. . TRBJ2-7 TRBV19 CASSIGRSYEQYF TGTGCCAGTAGTATAGGCAGATCCTACGAGCAGTACTTC
. . TRBJ1-4 TRBV19 CASSFREGEKLFF TGTGCCAGTAGTTTCAGGGAGGGTGAAAAACTGTTTTTT
. TRBD1 TRBJ2-7 TRBV5-1 CASSWGQSSSYEQYF TGCGCCAGCAGCTGGGGACAGTCTAGCTCCTACGAGCAGTACTTC
. TRBD1 TRBJ2-7 TRBV6-6 CASSQSGTGDLYEQYF TGTGCCAGCAGTCAATCCGGGACAGGGGACCTCTACGAGCAGTACTTC
. . TRBJ2-7 TRBV18 CASSPRDAHYEQYF TGTGCCAGCTCACCCCGGGACGCCCACTACGAGCAGTACTTC
. . TRBJ2-7 TRBV7-9 CASSPLRYEQYF TGTGCCAGCAGCCCGCTTCGCTACGAGCAGTACTTC
. . TRBJ1-2 TRBV7-9 CASRLGGGLNYGYTF TGTGCCAGCAGGTTAGGTGGGGGCCTTAACTATGGCTACACCTTC
. TRBD1 TRBJ2-2 TRBV6-4 CASSDSGDSNTGELFF TGTGCCAGCAGTGACTCGGGGGACAGCAACACCGGGGAGCTGTTTTTT
. TRBD2 TRBJ2-1 TRBV27 CASSYLGLAGVVDNEQFF TGTGCCAGCAGTTACCTCGGACTAGCGGGAGTAGTAGACAATGAGCAGTTCTTC
. . TRBJ2-7 TRBV27 CASSPGESYEQYF TGTGCCAGCAGTCCAGGGGAATCCTACGAGCAGTACTTC
. . TRBJ2-1 TRBV5-4 CASSLRTMNNEQFF TGTGCCAGCAGCTTGCGGACTATGAACAATGAGCAGTTCTTC
. TRBD1 TRBJ1-1 TRBV7-2 CASSPGTGAYTEAFF TGTGCCAGCAGCCCTGGGACAGGGGCGTACACTGAAGCTTTCTTT
. . TRBJ1-5 TRBV28 CASSPQGRQPQHF TGTGCCAGCAGCCCCCAGGGACGACAGCCCCAGCATTTT
. . TRBJ1-1 TRBV28 CASSALQAMNTEAFF TGTGCCAGCAGTGCTTTACAGGCCATGAACACTGAAGCTTTCTTT
. . TRBJ1-1 TRBV5-8 CASSLGRFGEAFF TGTGCCAGCAGCCTGGGTCGGTTCGGGGAAGCTTTCTTT
once TRBD1 TRBJ2-1 TRBV5-1 CASSFGPTGTVYNEQFF TGCGCCAGCAGCTTTGGTCCTACCGGGACAGTCTACAATGAGCAGTTCTTC
. . TRBJ1-5 TRBV28 CASSLSTGRGQPQHF TGTGCCAGCAGTTTATCTACAGGTAGAGGACAGCCCCAGCATTTT
. TRBD1 TRBJ1-1 TRBV28 CASSRQGNEAFF TGTGCCAGCAGCCGACAGGGGAATGAAGCTTTCTTT
. . TRBJ1-1 TRBV2 CASTSTGKGGTEAFF TGTGCCAGCACCTCCACCGGTAAGGGCGGCACTGAAGCTTTCTTT
. . TRBJ1-5 TRBV4-1 CASSQPGQLNQPQHF TGCGCCAGCAGCCAACCTGGACAGTTAAATCAGCCCCAGCATTTT
. TRBD1 TRBJ1-1 TRBV4-1 CASSHDTGGNTEAFF TGCGCCAGCAGCCATGATACAGGGGGGAACACTGAAGCTTTCTTT
. . TRBJ1-4 TRBV4-2 CASSQEATGNEKLFF TGTGCCAGCAGCCAAGAGGCAACAGGGAATGAAAAACTGTTTTTT
. . TRBJ2-7 TRBV27 CASSLSGTRSYEQYF TGTGCCAGCAGTTTATCGGGGACAAGATCCTACGAGCAGTACTTC